This T cell receptor beta chain was sequenced in a study of cytomegalovirus exposure and HLA in healthy donors. The study, taken as a whole, reports: Later work associated over 15,000 TCR beta sequences with HLA alleles at 0.05 false discovery rate.

This clone showed up just once. The target antigen is unknown. The CDR3 covers 15 residues. Germline CDR1 and CDR2: LNHDA and SQIVND (reference sequence). Trimming stripped 5 bases from V and 0 bases from J, with 11 bases between. This PCR relied on a set of 60 Vbeta primers and 13 Jbeta primers. TCRdb's copy holds only in-frame clones and misses some; the assay was immunoSEQ multiplex PCR. The table lists roughly 170,000 clones, more than 80% of them singletons. The source of this sequence is a boy under 18 in good health and CMV-seronegative. Sequencing used PBMCs. The chain couples TRBV19 to TRBJ2-1; tentative D call: TRBD2 (6 bases). Written as DNA, the CDR3 is TGTGCCAGTAGTCCGTCCGGGAGCTCCTACAATGAGCAGTTCTTC. Its protein is CASSPSGSSYNEQFF.